The following is a T cell receptor beta chain sequence with its context. This entry comes from a study of blood T cell repertoires in COVID-19. Across the whole study: Material from acute and convalescent COVID-19 was sourced from the United States, Italy and Spain. In each case, the material was cDNA or gDNA derived from T cells, B-cell-depleted T cells, or PBMCs.

Clones were read by immunoSEQ multiplex PCR, and TCRdb kept only the in-frame ones, dropping some. The sample lists 300,000 or so clones, around 90% seen once, with 3.7% in the top ten. The J segment lost 7 bases and the V segment lost 4 bases, leaving 5 bases of the junction unmatched. Germline V gives CDR1 SGHRS, CDR2 YFSETQ. This CDR3 region has 13 residues. The sequenced sample was peripheral blood. This clonotype was sampled from a woman in her thirties or forties with acute or convalescent COVID-19. The rearrangement links TRBV5-1 to TRBJ1-5, with 7 positions matching TRBD1. CDR3 loop: CASSRDRNQPQHF. The CDR3, as DNA: TGCGCCAGCAGCCGGGACAGAAACCAGCCCCAGCATTTT.